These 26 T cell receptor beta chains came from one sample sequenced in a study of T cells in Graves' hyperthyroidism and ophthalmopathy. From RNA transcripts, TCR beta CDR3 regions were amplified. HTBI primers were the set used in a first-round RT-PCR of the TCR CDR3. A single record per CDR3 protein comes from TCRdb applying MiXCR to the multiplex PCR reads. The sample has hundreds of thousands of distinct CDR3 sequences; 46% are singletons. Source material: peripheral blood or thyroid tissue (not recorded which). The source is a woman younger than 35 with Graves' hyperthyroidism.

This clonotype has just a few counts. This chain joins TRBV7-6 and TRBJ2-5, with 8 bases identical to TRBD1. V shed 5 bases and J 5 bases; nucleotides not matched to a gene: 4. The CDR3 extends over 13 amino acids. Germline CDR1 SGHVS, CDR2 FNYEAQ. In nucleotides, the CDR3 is TGTGCCAGCAGCATTAGGGACAGGGAGACCCAGTACTTC. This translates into CASSIRDRETQYF.

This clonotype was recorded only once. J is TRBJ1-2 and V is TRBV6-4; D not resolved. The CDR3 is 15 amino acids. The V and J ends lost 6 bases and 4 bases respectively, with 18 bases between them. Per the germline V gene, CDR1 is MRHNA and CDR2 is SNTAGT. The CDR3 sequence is CASRIRESNFYGYTF. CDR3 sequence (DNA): TGTGCCAGCAGGATCCGGGAGTCTAACTTCTATGGCTACACCTTC.

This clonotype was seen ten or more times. This CDR3 is CATSDDGPTYEQYF. The CDR3 nucleotides read TGTGCCACCAGTGATGATGGGCCAACCTACGAGCAGTACTTC. The V and J genes are TRBV24-1 and TRBJ2-7; D is unresolved. The CDR3 has 14 amino acids. The V gene lost 3 bases and the J gene lost 2 bases, with 10 bases spanning the gap. Per the germline V gene, CDR1 is KGHDR and CDR2 is SFDVKD.

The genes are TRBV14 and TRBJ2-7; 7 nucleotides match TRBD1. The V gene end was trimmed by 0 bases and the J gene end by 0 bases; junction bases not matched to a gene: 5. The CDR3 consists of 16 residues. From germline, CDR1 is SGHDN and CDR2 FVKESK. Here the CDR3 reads CASSQERAGGSYEQYF. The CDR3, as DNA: TGTGCCAGCAGCCAAGAGAGGGCAGGGGGCTCCTACGAGCAGTACTTC.

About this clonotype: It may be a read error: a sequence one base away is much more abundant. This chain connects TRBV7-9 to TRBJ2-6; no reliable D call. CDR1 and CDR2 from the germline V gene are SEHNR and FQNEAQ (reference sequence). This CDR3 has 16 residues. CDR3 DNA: TGTACCAGCAGCTTAGGTGGGTTGGATGGGGCCAACGTCCTGACTTTC. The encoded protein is CTSSLGGLDGANVLTF.

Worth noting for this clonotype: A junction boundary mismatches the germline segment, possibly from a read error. The CDR3 sequence is CASRPTGTDNHEQYF. CDR3 DNA: TGCGCCAGCAGACCAACCGGGACAGACAACCACGAGCAGTACTTC. The chain carries TRBV7-2 and TRBJ2-7, with TRBD1 identical over 7 bases. CDR1 is SGHTA, CDR2 FQGNSA, per germline. This CDR3 region has 15 residues.

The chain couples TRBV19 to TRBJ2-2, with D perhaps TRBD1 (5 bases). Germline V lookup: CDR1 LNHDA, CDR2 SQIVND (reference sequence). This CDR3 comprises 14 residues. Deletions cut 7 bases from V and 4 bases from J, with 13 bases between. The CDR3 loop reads CASKLRQITGELFF. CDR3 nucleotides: TGTGCCAGTAAGTTGCGACAGATCACCGGGGAGCTGTTTTTT.

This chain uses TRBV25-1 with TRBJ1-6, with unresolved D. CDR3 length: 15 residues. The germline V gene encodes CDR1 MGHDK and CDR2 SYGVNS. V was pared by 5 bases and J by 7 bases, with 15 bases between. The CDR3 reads CASSYDEQGNSPLHF. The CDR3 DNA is TGTGCCAGCAGTTACGACGAGCAAGGGAATTCACCCCTCCACTTT.

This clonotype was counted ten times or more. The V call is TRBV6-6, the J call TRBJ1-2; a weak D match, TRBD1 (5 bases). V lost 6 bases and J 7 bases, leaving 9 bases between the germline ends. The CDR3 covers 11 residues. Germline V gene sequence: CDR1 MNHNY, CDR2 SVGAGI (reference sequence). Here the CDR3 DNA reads TGTGCCAGCAGGGGGCCGGGTGGCTACACCTTC. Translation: CASRGPGGYTF.

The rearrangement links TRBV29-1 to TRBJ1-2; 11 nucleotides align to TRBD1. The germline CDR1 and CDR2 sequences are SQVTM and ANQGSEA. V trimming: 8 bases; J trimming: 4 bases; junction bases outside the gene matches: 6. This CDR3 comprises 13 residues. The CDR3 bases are TGCAGCTTAGCCGGGACAGGGGGCTATGGCTACACCTTC. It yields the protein CSLAGTGGYGYTF. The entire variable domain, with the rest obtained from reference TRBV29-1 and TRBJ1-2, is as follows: SAVISQKPSRDICQRGTSLTIQCQVDSQVTMMFWYRQQPGQSLTLIATANQGSEATYESGFVIDKFPISRPNLTFSTLTVSNMSPEDSSIYLCSLAGTGGYGYTFGSGTRLTVV.

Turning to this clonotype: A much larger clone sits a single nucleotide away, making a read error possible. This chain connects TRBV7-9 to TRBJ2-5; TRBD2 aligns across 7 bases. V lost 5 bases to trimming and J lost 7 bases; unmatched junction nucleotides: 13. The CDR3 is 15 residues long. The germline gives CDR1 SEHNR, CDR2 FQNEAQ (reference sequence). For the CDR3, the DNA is TGTGCCAGCAGCCCGACCTGGCGCGGGAGCGTGACCCAGTACTTC. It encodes CASSPTWRGSVTQYF.

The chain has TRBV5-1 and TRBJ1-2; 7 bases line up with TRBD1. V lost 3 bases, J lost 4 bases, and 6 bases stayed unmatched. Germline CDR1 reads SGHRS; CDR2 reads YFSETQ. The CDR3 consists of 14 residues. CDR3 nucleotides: TGCGCCAGCAGCTCCGGACAGGCGTTCTATGGCTACACCTTC. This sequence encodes CASSSGQAFYGYTF.

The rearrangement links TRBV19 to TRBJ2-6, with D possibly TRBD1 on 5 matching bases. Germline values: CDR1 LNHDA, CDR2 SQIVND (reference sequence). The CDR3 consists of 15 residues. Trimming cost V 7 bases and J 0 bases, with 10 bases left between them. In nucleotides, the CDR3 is TGTGCCAGTACCTCGACAGTCTCTGGGGCCAACGTCCTGACTTTC. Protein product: CASTSTVSGANVLTF.

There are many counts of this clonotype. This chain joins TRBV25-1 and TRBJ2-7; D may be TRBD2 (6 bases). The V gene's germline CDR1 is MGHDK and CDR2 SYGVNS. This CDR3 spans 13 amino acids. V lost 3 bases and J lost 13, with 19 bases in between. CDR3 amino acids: CASSDGGVSPLYF. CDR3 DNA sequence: TGTGCCAGCAGTGATGGAGGGGTGTCCCCTCTTTACTTC.

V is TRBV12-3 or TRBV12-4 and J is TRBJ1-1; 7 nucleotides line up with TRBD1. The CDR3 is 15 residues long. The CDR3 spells CASGRRQGEGTEAFF. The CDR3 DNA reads TGTGCTAGTGGCCGCCGTCAGGGGGAGGGGACTGAAGCTTTCTTT.

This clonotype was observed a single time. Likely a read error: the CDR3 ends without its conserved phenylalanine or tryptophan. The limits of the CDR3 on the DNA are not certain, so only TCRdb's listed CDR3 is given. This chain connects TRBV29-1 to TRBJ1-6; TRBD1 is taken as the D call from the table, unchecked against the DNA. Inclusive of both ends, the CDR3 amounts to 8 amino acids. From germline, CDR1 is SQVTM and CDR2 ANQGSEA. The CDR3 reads CSVRWGRY.

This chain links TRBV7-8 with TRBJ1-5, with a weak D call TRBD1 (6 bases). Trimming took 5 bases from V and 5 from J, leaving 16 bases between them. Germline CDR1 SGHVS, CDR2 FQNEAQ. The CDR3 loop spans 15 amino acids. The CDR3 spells CASSPSGGAHQPQHF. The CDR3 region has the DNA TGTGCCAGCAGCCCAAGTGGGGGGGCACATCAGCCCCAGCATTTT.

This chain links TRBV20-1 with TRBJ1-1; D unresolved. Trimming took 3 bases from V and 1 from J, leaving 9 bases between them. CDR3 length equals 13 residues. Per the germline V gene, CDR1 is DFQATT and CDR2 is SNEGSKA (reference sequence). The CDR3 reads CSARPTGNTEAFF. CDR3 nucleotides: TGCAGTGCTAGGCCCACGGGGAACACTGAAGCTTTCTTT.

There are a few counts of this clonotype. Written as DNA, the CDR3 is TGCAGTGCTAGAGATTCCGCAGGGAATTCACCCCTCCACTTT. Its translation is CSARDSAGNSPLHF. V usage is TRBV20-1 and J usage is TRBJ1-6; D might be TRBD1 (5 bases). Looked up from germline, CDR1 is DFQATT and CDR2 is SNEGSKA (reference sequence). V dropped 0 bases and J dropped 7 bases, with 10 bases sitting between them. The CDR3 sequence is 14 residues long.

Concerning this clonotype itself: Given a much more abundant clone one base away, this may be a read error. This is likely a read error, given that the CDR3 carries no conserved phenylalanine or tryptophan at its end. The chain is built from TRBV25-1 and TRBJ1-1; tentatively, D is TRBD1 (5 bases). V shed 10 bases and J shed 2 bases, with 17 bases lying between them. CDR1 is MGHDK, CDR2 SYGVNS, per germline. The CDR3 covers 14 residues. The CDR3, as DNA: TGTGCCAACCACGGGGAGGGGAAAAACACTGAAGCTTTCTCT. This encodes CANHGEGKNTEAFS.

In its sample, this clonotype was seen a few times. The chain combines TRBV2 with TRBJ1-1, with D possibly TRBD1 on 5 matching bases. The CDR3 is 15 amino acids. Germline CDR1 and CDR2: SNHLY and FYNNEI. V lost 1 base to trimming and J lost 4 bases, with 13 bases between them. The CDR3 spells CASSEGPYGGTEAFF. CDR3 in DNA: TGTGCCAGCAGTGAAGGGCCCTATGGGGGCACTGAAGCTTTCTTT.

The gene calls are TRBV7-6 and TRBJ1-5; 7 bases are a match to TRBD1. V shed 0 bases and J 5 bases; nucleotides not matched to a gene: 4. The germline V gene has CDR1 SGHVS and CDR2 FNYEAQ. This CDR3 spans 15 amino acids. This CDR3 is CASSLAGQVYQPQHF. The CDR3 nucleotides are TGTGCCAGCAGCTTAGCCGGACAGGTCTATCAGCCCCAGCATTTT.

The CDR3 reads CASSQGRLGANVLTF. CDR3 nucleotides: TGTGCCAGCAGCCAGGGACGGTTAGGGGCCAACGTCCTGACTTTC. The chain joins TRBV7-9 to TRBJ2-6, with D perhaps assigned TRBD1 or TRBD2 (5 bases each). The CDR3 sequence is 15 residues long. V gave up 5 bases and J gave up 4 bases, with 12 bases separating them. Germline assignment: CDR1 SEHNR and CDR2 FQNEAQ (reference sequence).

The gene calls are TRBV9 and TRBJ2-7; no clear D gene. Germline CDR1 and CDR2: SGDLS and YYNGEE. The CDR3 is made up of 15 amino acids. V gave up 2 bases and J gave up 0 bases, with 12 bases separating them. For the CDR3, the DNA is TGTGCCAGCAGCGTTGATGCTTCCAGCTCCTACGAGCAGTACTTC. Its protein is CASSVDASSSYEQYF.

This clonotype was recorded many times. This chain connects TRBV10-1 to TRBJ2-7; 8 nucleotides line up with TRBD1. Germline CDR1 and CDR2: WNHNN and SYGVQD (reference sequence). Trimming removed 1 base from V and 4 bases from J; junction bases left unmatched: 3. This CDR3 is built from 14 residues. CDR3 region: CASSELDRVYEQYF. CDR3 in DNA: TGCGCCAGCAGTGAGTTGGACAGGGTTTACGAGCAGTACTTC.

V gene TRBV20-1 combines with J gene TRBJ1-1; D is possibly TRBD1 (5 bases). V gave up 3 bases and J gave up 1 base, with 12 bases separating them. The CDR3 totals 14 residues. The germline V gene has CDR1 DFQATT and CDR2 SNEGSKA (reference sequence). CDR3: CSASGRGTNTEAFF. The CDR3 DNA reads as TGCAGTGCTAGCGGGAGGGGAACGAACACTGAAGCTTTCTTT.